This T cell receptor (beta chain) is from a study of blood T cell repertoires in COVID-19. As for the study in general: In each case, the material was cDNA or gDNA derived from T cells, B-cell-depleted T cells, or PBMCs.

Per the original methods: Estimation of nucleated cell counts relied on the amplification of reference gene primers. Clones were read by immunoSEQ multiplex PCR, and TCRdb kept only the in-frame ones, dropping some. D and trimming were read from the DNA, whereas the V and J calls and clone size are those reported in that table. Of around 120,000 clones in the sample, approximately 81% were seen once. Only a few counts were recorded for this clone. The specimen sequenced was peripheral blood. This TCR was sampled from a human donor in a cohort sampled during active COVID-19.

In nucleotides, the CDR3 is TGTGCCAGCAGTCTGGGGACAGGGTCCTATGGCTACACCTTC. Translating it yields CASSLGTGSYGYTF. The chain links TRBV5-4 to TRBJ1-2, with 9 bases that match TRBD1. CDR1 is SGHNT and CDR2 is YYREEE in the germline V gene (reference sequence). CDR3 length: 14 amino acids. The V and J ends lost 5 bases and 4 bases, in that order; junction bases with no gene match: 6.